Listed below are T cell receptor beta chains from one sample, sequenced in a study of T cell responses to AZD1222 COVID-19 vaccine. Sequencing was performed with immunoSEQ multiplex PCR; in TCRdb, only in-frame clones are kept and a portion is missing. The sample lists fewer than 130,000 clones; around 94% were seen once. Sequencing was performed on peripheral blood, taken on day 0 of AZD1222 vaccination. The source is an adult in good health. The CDR3 runs from the conserved cysteine through the conserved F or W. Each record gives: V gene, clone size, J gene, D gene, CDR3 DNA, CDR3 protein. A D gene is named only where the DNA matches it firmly. Where a row states a size, it is once, few, many or the class of an expanded clone; other rows omit it.

>TRBV2|.|TRBJ1-2|.
TGTGCCAGCAGCTATAGGGCCGTGGACTATGGCTACACCTTC
CASSYRAVDYGYTF
>TRBV5-4|.|TRBJ1-2|.
TGTGCCAGCAGCCGCATCGGACTGAATAACTATGGCTACACCTTC
CASSRIGLNNYGYTF
>TRBV7-2|once|TRBJ1-5|.
TGTGCCAGCAGCTTAGCCTCGGGAGCCGCTCAGCCCCAGCATTTT
CASSLASGAAQPQHF
>TRBV11-3|.|TRBJ2-7|.
TGTGCCAGCAGTATCACTTACGAGCAGTACTTC
CASSITYEQYF
>TRBV28|.|TRBJ1-5|TRBD1
TGTGCCAGCAGTTTGGGACAGGGGGGAAATCAGCCCCAGCATTTT
CASSLGQGGNQPQHF
>TRBV7-3|.|TRBJ1-2|.
TGTGCCAGCAGCTCCCAGGGTAACTATGGCTACACCTTC
CASSSQGNYGYTF
>TRBV12-3/TRBV12-4|.|TRBJ1-4|.
TGTGCCAGCCGGGCTGCCGGTCCCCTGTTTTTT
CASRAAGPLFF
>TRBV7-6|.|TRBJ2-7|.
TGTGCCAGCGGCAATCGGCGGGACTACGAGCAGTACTTC
CASGNRRDYEQYF
>TRBV10-1|once|TRBJ1-2|.
TGCGCCAGCAATCCGGGACCTGGCCCTTACGGCTACACCTTC
CASNPGPGPYGYTF
>TRBV9|few|TRBJ1-6|.
TGTGCCAGCAGCCGTAAGGGGGATGGCTCACCCCTCCACTTT
CASSRKGDGSPLHF
>TRBV6-5|.|TRBJ1-2|.
TGTGCCAGCAGTTACGACAGACTTATGGGCTACACCTTC
CASSYDRLMGYTF
>TRBV19|once|TRBJ1-1|.
TGTGCCAGTAGTCTCCAACAGGGTGCTCCTACTGAAGCTTTCTTT
CASSLQQGAPTEAFF
>TRBV25-1|.|TRBJ2-2|TRBD1
TGTGCCAGCAGCGAATGGGACAGGGGGTTAACCGGGGAGCTGTTTTTT
CASSEWDRGLTGELFF
>TRBV6-5|.|TRBJ1-1|.
TGTGCCAGCAGTTACTCCGGCGGCAGGGTTACTTTCTTT
CASSYSGGRVTFF
>TRBV7-8|once|TRBJ1-2|TRBD1
TGTGCCAGCACCGTATTACAGGGGGCGGGTGGCTACACCTTC
CASTVLQGAGGYTF
>TRBV7-9|.|TRBJ1-4|.
TGTGCCAGCAGCTTATTGGACCCCCCGGGAAGTGAAAAACTGTTTTTT
CASSLLDPPGSEKLFF
>TRBV6-6|.|TRBJ1-1|.
TGTGCCAGCAGACGCCAGCTGAACACTGAAGCTTTCTTT
CASRRQLNTEAFF
>TRBV5-8|few|TRBJ1-6|TRBD1
TGTGCCAGCAGCCGCGGACAGGGGGATACGGCTTCACCCCTCCACTTT
CASSRGQGDTASPLHF
>TRBV12-3/TRBV12-4|.|TRBJ2-1|TRBD2
TGTGCCAGCACGGGGCGGGAGTTGGGTGAGCAGTTCTTC
CASTGRELGEQFF
>TRBV24-1|.|TRBJ2-5|TRBD2
TGTGCCACCAAGGCTAGCGGGAGGATGCTACAAGAGACCCAGTACTTC
CATKASGRMLQETQYF
>TRBV7-2|.|TRBJ1-6|TRBD1
TGTGCCAGCAGCACCCGACAGGGGGCGAATTCACCCCTCCACTTT
CASSTRQGANSPLHF
>TRBV9|.|TRBJ2-5|TRBD2
TGTGCCAGCAGCTCCGGGACTAGCGTTAAAGAGACCCAGTACTTC
CASSSGTSVKETQYF
>TRBV2|.|TRBJ1-6|.
TGTGCCAGCAGGGGAAATAGTGGGGGCGCGGGATCACCCCTCCACTTT
CASRGNSGGAGSPLHF
>TRBV4-2|.|TRBJ2-7|TRBD2
TGTGCCAGCAGGAAGGGGGGGACTAGCGGTTACGAGCAGTACTTC
CASRKGGTSGYEQYF
>TRBV7-8|.|TRBJ2-2|.
TGTGCCAGCAGCTTGTCTGGGGGATTAAACACCGGGGAGCTGTTTTTT
CASSLSGGLNTGELFF
>TRBV6-5|once|TRBJ1-1|TRBD1
TGTGCCAGCAGTTACGGGACAGGGTTATGGAACACTGAAGCTTTCTTT
CASSYGTGLWNTEAFF
>TRBV19|.|TRBJ2-5|TRBD2
TGTGCCAGTAGTCAGGACAGGACTAGCGGGACCGGTCGAGAGACCCAGTACTTC
CASSQDRTSGTGRETQYF
>TRBV6-5|.|TRBJ1-5|.
TGTGCCAGCAGACCCCAGGGAAACTATCAGCCCCAGCATTTT
CASRPQGNYQPQHF
>TRBV10-1|few|TRBJ2-1|TRBD2
TGCGCCAGCAGTGAGTCCCTAACTAGCGGGAGGGCCAATGAGCAGTTCTTC
CASSESLTSGRANEQFF
>TRBV28|once|TRBJ2-1|TRBD2
TGTGCCATAAGGAGCGGGAGTTCCTACAATGAGCAGTTCTTC
CAIRSGSSYNEQFF
>TRBV11-3|.|TRBJ1-1|.
TGTGCCAGCAGGTTCATGAACACTGAAGCTTTCTTT
CASRFMNTEAFF
>TRBV6-6|.|TRBJ1-2|.
TGTGCCAGCAGTTACCGACCAGCTAACTATGGCTACACCTTC
CASSYRPANYGYTF
>TRBV13|.|TRBJ1-5|.
TGTGCCAGCAGTCACTCCTTGGACAGATATCAGCCCCAGCATTTT
CASSHSLDRYQPQHF
>TRBV6-4|.|TRBJ2-2|.
TGTGCCAGCAGCTTAACTTCGGAGAACACCGGGGAGCTGTTTTTT
CASSLTSENTGELFF
>TRBV13|.|TRBJ2-1|.
TGTGCCAGCAGCTACTACAATGAGCAGTTCTTC
CASSYYNEQFF
>TRBV5-1|.|TRBJ1-1|TRBD1
TGCGCCAGCAGCCTTAGACAGGGGAACACTGAAGCTTTCTTT
CASSLRQGNTEAFF
>TRBV24-1|.|TRBJ2-3|.
TGTGCCACCAGTGATCACGGGAGCACAGATACGCAGTATTTT
CATSDHGSTDTQYF
>TRBV29-1|.|TRBJ1-1|.
TGCAGCTTAGGGGAAATGAACACTGAAGCTTTCTTT
CSLGEMNTEAFF
>TRBV6-5|.|TRBJ1-1|TRBD1
TGTGCCAGCAATTCCCCACAGGGGCCAACTGAAGCTTTCTTT
CASNSPQGPTEAFF
>TRBV2|.|TRBJ1-3|TRBD1
TGTGCCAGCTGGACAGGGCCGGCTGGAAACACCATATATTTT
CASWTGPAGNTIYF